This is a list of T cell receptor beta chains from one sample in a study of CD8 T cells in Susac syndrome. TCRdb redid the calling of the immunoSEQ multiplex PCR reads with MiXCR, one entry per CDR3 protein. The sample has around 200,000 distinct CDR3 sequences, just under 95% seen once. Sequencing input: CD4+ T cells from PBMCs. The receptors derive from a human donor with Susac syndrome. Each CDR3 is given with its conserved first and last residue. The D gene is left open where the match is weak. Not every row has a clone size; where given, it reads once, few, many or a size class.

v_gene: TRBV4-2
j_gene: TRBJ2-7
abundance: -
len: 16
d_gene: -
CDR3aa: CASSDSNSGWSYEQYF
CDR3nt: TGTGCCAGCAGCGACTCGAACAGTGGATGGTCCTACGAGCAGTACTTC

v_gene: TRBV5-1
j_gene: TRBJ1-2
abundance: -
len: 16
d_gene: -
CDR3aa: CASSRELLTGLAGYTF
CDR3nt: TGCGCCAGCAGCCGGGAACTCCTAACAGGGCTGGCAGGCTACACCTTC

v_gene: TRBV7-2
j_gene: TRBJ1-2
abundance: -
len: 12
d_gene: -
CDR3aa: CASSPTLDGYTF
CDR3nt: TGTGCCAGCAGCCCGACGCTGGATGGCTACACCTTC

v_gene: TRBV20-1
j_gene: TRBJ2-7
abundance: -
len: 16
d_gene: -
CDR3aa: CSASPPGPEIGSEQYF
CDR3nt: TGCAGTGCTAGTCCACCGGGCCCTGAAATTGGTAGCGAGCAGTACTTC

v_gene: TRBV5-4
j_gene: TRBJ1-1
abundance: -
len: 15
d_gene: -
CDR3aa: CASSLDMRGNTEAFF
CDR3nt: TGTGCCAGCAGCTTGGACATGAGGGGGAACACTGAAGCTTTCTTT

v_gene: TRBV4-1
j_gene: TRBJ2-3
abundance: -
len: 15
d_gene: -
CDR3aa: CASSRDPKLADTQYF
CDR3nt: TGCGCCAGCAGCCGGGATCCCAAATTAGCAGATACGCAGTATTTT

v_gene: TRBV3-1
j_gene: TRBJ2-3
abundance: -
len: 20
d_gene: TRBD2
CDR3aa: CASSQDLWASGVPSTDTQYF
CDR3nt: TGTGCCAGCAGCCAAGATCTTTGGGCTAGCGGGGTCCCTAGCACAGATACGCAGTATTTT

v_gene: TRBV12-3/TRBV12-4
j_gene: TRBJ2-3
abundance: -
len: 11
d_gene: -
CDR3aa: CASTGPDTQYF
CDR3nt: TGTGCCAGCACGGGACCAGATACGCAGTATTTT

v_gene: TRBV6-5
j_gene: TRBJ1-5
abundance: once
len: 12
d_gene: TRBD1
CDR3aa: CASGQGDQPQHF
CDR3nt: TGTGCCAGCGGACAGGGGGATCAGCCCCAGCATTTT

v_gene: TRBV12-3/TRBV12-4
j_gene: TRBJ2-7
abundance: once
len: 13
d_gene: -
CDR3aa: CASSLFRDYEQYF
CDR3nt: TGTGCCAGCAGTTTATTTCGGGATTACGAGCAGTACTTC

v_gene: TRBV6-5
j_gene: TRBJ2-7
abundance: -
len: 15
d_gene: -
CDR3aa: CASSYSSLGSYEQYF
CDR3nt: TGTGCCAGCAGTTACTCGAGTCTGGGTTCCTACGAGCAGTACTTC

v_gene: TRBV5-1
j_gene: TRBJ2-1
abundance: -
len: 15
d_gene: TRBD2
CDR3aa: CASSSGLAVDNEQFF
CDR3nt: TGCGCCAGCAGCTCAGGACTAGCGGTGGACAATGAGCAGTTCTTC

v_gene: TRBV30
j_gene: TRBJ1-1
abundance: -
len: 11
d_gene: -
CDR3aa: CAWSVWSAAFF
CDR3nt: TGTGCCTGGAGTGTATGGAGCGCAGCTTTCTTT

v_gene: TRBV11-2
j_gene: TRBJ2-1
abundance: -
len: 16
d_gene: TRBD1
CDR3aa: CASSHLQGFSYNEQFF
CDR3nt: TGTGCCAGCAGTCATTTACAGGGGTTCTCCTACAATGAGCAGTTCTTC

v_gene: TRBV7-2
j_gene: TRBJ2-7
abundance: -
len: 16
d_gene: TRBD2
CDR3aa: CASSLEGTSGSYEQYF
CDR3nt: TGTGCCAGCAGCTTGGAGGGGACTAGCGGGTCCTACGAGCAGTACTTC

v_gene: TRBV6-2/TRBV6-3
j_gene: TRBJ2-1
abundance: -
len: 17
d_gene: TRBD2
CDR3aa: CASSYPLAGAYLDEQFF
CDR3nt: TGTGCCAGCAGTTACCCGCTAGCGGGAGCCTACTTGGATGAGCAGTTCTTC

v_gene: TRBV9
j_gene: TRBJ2-3
abundance: -
len: 13
d_gene: -
CDR3aa: CASSVGGADTQYF
CDR3nt: TGTGCCAGCAGCGTAGGAGGTGCGGATACGCAGTATTTT

v_gene: TRBV2
j_gene: TRBJ1-5
abundance: -
len: 15
d_gene: -
CDR3aa: CASSDLRGRGQPQHF
CDR3nt: TGTGCCAGCAGTGACCTACGGGGAAGAGGGCAGCCCCAGCATTTT

v_gene: TRBV12-3/TRBV12-4
j_gene: TRBJ1-2
abundance: -
len: 13
d_gene: -
CDR3aa: CASSFDTNYGYTF
CDR3nt: TGTGCCAGCAGTTTTGACACTAACTATGGCTACACCTTC

v_gene: TRBV4-1
j_gene: TRBJ2-1
abundance: once
len: 14
d_gene: -
CDR3aa: CASSQAGLYNEQFF
CDR3nt: TGCGCCAGCAGCCAAGCTGGCCTTTACAATGAGCAGTTCTTC

v_gene: TRBV3-1
j_gene: TRBJ1-1
abundance: -
len: 16
d_gene: TRBD1
CDR3aa: CASSLGQGGLNTEAFF
CDR3nt: TGTGCCAGCAGCTTAGGACAGGGCGGGTTGAACACTGAAGCTTTCTTT

v_gene: TRBV30
j_gene: TRBJ1-5
abundance: -
len: 13
d_gene: -
CDR3aa: CAWTTNSNQPQHF
CDR3nt: TGTGCCTGGACTACCAACAGCAATCAGCCCCAGCATTTT

v_gene: TRBV5-6
j_gene: TRBJ1-2
abundance: -
len: 14
d_gene: -
CDR3aa: CASSLVGPPGGYTF
CDR3nt: TGTGCCAGCAGCTTGGTGGGTCCACCGGGTGGCTACACCTTC

v_gene: TRBV29-1
j_gene: TRBJ2-3
abundance: -
len: 13
d_gene: -
CDR3aa: CSVEQGDTDTQYF
CDR3nt: TGCAGCGTTGAACAGGGAGACACAGATACGCAGTATTTT

v_gene: TRBV15
j_gene: TRBJ2-2
abundance: once
len: 16
d_gene: -
CDR3aa: CATSRDQTGDTGELFF
CDR3nt: TGTGCCACCAGCAGAGATCAGACGGGGGATACCGGGGAGCTGTTTTTT

v_gene: TRBV30
j_gene: TRBJ1-2
abundance: -
len: 13
d_gene: -
CDR3aa: CAWSVLGQGGYTF
CDR3nt: TGTGCCTGGAGTGTACTGGGGCAAGGCGGCTACACCTTC

v_gene: TRBV20-1
j_gene: TRBJ2-1
abundance: -
len: 14
d_gene: -
CDR3aa: CSARDIQVRHEQFF
CDR3nt: TGCAGTGCTAGAGATATCCAGGTTCGGCATGAGCAGTTCTTC

v_gene: TRBV7-9
j_gene: TRBJ2-1
abundance: -
len: 17
d_gene: TRBD2
CDR3aa: CASVRASLAGWYNEQFF
CDR3nt: TGTGCCTCTGTTCGGGCGTCACTAGCGGGGTGGTACAATGAGCAGTTCTTC

v_gene: TRBV23-1
j_gene: TRBJ2-3
abundance: -
len: 12
d_gene: -
CDR3aa: CASSHQADTQYF
CDR3nt: TGCGCCAGCAGTCATCAGGCGGATACGCAGTATTTT

v_gene: TRBV20-1
j_gene: TRBJ1-1
abundance: -
len: 16
d_gene: TRBD1
CDR3aa: CSAVGRVKGADTEAFF
CDR3nt: TGCAGTGCTGTCGGCCGGGTTAAGGGGGCGGACACTGAAGCTTTCTTT

v_gene: TRBV11-2
j_gene: TRBJ2-7
abundance: -
len: 16
d_gene: -
CDR3aa: CASSTPSGTNPYEQYF
CDR3nt: TGTGCCAGCAGCACCCCAAGCGGGACAAACCCTTACGAGCAGTACTTC

v_gene: TRBV30
j_gene: TRBJ2-7
abundance: -
len: 17
d_gene: TRBD2
CDR3aa: CAWSAPRTSGGRYEQYF
CDR3nt: TGTGCCTGGAGTGCCCCGCGAACTAGCGGGGGCCGGTACGAGCAGTACTTC

v_gene: TRBV29-1
j_gene: TRBJ1-1
abundance: -
len: 12
d_gene: -
CDR3aa: CSVDTGQTEAFF
CDR3nt: TGCAGCGTTGATACAGGGCAGACTGAAGCTTTCTTT

v_gene: TRBV20-1
j_gene: TRBJ2-5
abundance: few
len: 15
d_gene: TRBD1
CDR3aa: CSANIPQGLMETQYF
CDR3nt: TGCAGTGCTAATATACCACAGGGGTTGATGGAGACCCAGTACTTC

v_gene: TRBV20-1
j_gene: TRBJ2-5
abundance: -
len: 14
d_gene: -
CDR3aa: CSARWWDSQETQYF
CDR3nt: TGCAGTGCTAGGTGGTGGGACTCTCAAGAGACCCAGTACTTC

v_gene: TRBV2
j_gene: TRBJ2-5
abundance: -
len: 13
d_gene: -
CDR3aa: CASRWGEQETQYF
CDR3nt: TGTGCCAGCAGGTGGGGGGAGCAAGAGACCCAGTACTTC

v_gene: TRBV5-1
j_gene: TRBJ2-5
abundance: -
len: 14
d_gene: TRBD1
CDR3aa: CASSLGDREGSQYF
CDR3nt: TGCGCCAGCAGCTTGGGGGACAGGGAAGGTTCCCAGTACTTC

v_gene: TRBV5-4
j_gene: TRBJ1-2
abundance: once
len: 15
d_gene: -
CDR3aa: CASSLGRSGQQSYTF
CDR3nt: TGTGCCAGCAGCTTGGGACGTTCGGGACAACAGAGCTACACCTTC

v_gene: TRBV2
j_gene: TRBJ1-1
abundance: once
len: 14
d_gene: TRBD1
CDR3aa: CASSGGQGMSPAFF
CDR3nt: TGTGCCAGCAGTGGGGGACAGGGTATGTCTCCAGCTTTCTTT

v_gene: TRBV20-1
j_gene: TRBJ2-3
abundance: -
len: 15
d_gene: -
CDR3aa: CSARDGRGRTDTQYF
CDR3nt: TGCAGTGCTAGAGATGGGAGGGGGCGGACAGATACGCAGTATTTT

v_gene: TRBV7-9
j_gene: TRBJ2-2
abundance: -
len: 14
d_gene: TRBD2
CDR3aa: CASSLTSRTGELFF
CDR3nt: TGTGCCAGCAGCTTGACTAGCAGGACCGGGGAGCTGTTTTTT

v_gene: TRBV24-1
j_gene: TRBJ2-3
abundance: -
len: 13
d_gene: TRBD1
CDR3aa: CATSDWDSYTQYF
CDR3nt: TGTGCCACCAGTGATTGGGACAGTTATACGCAGTATTTT

v_gene: TRBV30
j_gene: TRBJ2-1
abundance: once
len: 16
d_gene: TRBD2
CDR3aa: CAWSAQPGLAGLEQFF
CDR3nt: TGTGCCTGGAGTGCCCAGCCGGGACTAGCGGGACTTGAGCAGTTCTTC

v_gene: TRBV28
j_gene: TRBJ2-1
abundance: -
len: 16
d_gene: -
CDR3aa: CASDPSGLASYNEQFF
CDR3nt: TGTGCCAGCGACCCCTCGGGGCTTGCCTCCTACAATGAGCAGTTCTTC

v_gene: TRBV15
j_gene: TRBJ1-3
abundance: -
len: 16
d_gene: -
CDR3aa: CATSRGVSSSGNTIYF
CDR3nt: TGTGCCACCAGCAGGGGAGTATCGAGCTCTGGAAACACCATATATTTT

v_gene: TRBV25-1
j_gene: TRBJ1-4
abundance: -
len: 15
d_gene: -
CDR3aa: CASSVGGRGNEKLFF
CDR3nt: TGTGCCAGCAGTGTCGGGGGGAGGGGTAATGAAAAACTGTTTTTT

v_gene: TRBV5-1
j_gene: TRBJ1-1
abundance: -
len: 13
d_gene: -
CDR3aa: CASSSDTNTEAFF
CDR3nt: TGCGCCAGCAGCTCCGACACGAACACTGAAGCTTTCTTT

v_gene: TRBV18
j_gene: TRBJ1-1
abundance: few
len: 14
d_gene: -
CDR3aa: CASSPGLGNTEAFF
CDR3nt: TGTGCCAGCTCACCGGGACTGGGGAACACTGAAGCTTTCTTT

v_gene: TRBV5-1
j_gene: TRBJ1-1
abundance: -
len: 14
d_gene: TRBD1
CDR3aa: CASSSKQGETEAFF
CDR3nt: TGCGCCAGCAGCTCTAAACAGGGGGAGACTGAAGCTTTCTTT

v_gene: TRBV30
j_gene: TRBJ2-4
abundance: once
len: 17
d_gene: TRBD2
CDR3aa: CAWRRTSGNIAKNIQYF
CDR3nt: TGTGCCTGGAGGAGGACTAGCGGGAATATAGCCAAAAACATTCAGTACTTC

v_gene: TRBV7-2
j_gene: TRBJ2-5
abundance: -
len: 15
d_gene: -
CDR3aa: CASSNIVGYQETQYF
CDR3nt: TGTGCCAGCAGCAACATCGTCGGATACCAAGAGACCCAGTACTTC

v_gene: TRBV20-1
j_gene: TRBJ1-4
abundance: -
len: 16
d_gene: TRBD1
CDR3aa: CSAPSDRGGVGEKLFF
CDR3nt: TGCAGTGCTCCTTCGGACAGGGGAGGAGTCGGGGAAAAACTGTTTTTT

v_gene: TRBV3-1
j_gene: TRBJ1-1
abundance: -
len: 14
d_gene: -
CDR3aa: CASSQDGFRAEAFF
CDR3nt: TGTGCCAGCAGCCAAGATGGGTTTCGAGCTGAAGCTTTCTTT

v_gene: TRBV5-1
j_gene: TRBJ2-5
abundance: -
len: 16
d_gene: TRBD1
CDR3aa: CASSLNAGRGLETQYF
CDR3nt: TGCGCCAGCAGCTTAAACGCCGGCAGGGGGTTGGAGACCCAGTACTTC

v_gene: TRBV29-1
j_gene: TRBJ2-7
abundance: few
len: 13
d_gene: -
CDR3aa: CSVDLTRRGEQYF
CDR3nt: TGCAGCGTTGACTTAACTAGGAGGGGCGAGCAGTACTTC